This T cell receptor beta chain was identified during a study of CD8 T cells in Susac syndrome. RNA, at roughly 0.45 to 1 ug, was reverse transcribed with random hexamers. By means of immunoSEQ multiplex PCR, TCR beta CDR3 spanning 54 Vbeta and 13 Jbeta underwent amplification. TCRdb reanalysed the immunoSEQ multiplex PCR reads using MiXCR and keeps one entry per CDR3 protein. The table lists approximately 190,000 distinct CDR3 sequences, roughly nine tenths of them singletons. The CDR3 spans 16 residues. Losses at the gene ends were 4 bases for V and 1 base for J; bases not matched to a gene: 7. Germline V gene data show CDR1 as SGHRS and CDR2 as YFSETQ. To note about this clonotype: Its antigen is unidentified.

General study findings and limits: As the study acknowledged, the number of individuals in its TCR sequencing and HLA analysis was relatively small.

This sequence was found in a human donor with Susac syndrome. Specimen: CD4+ T cells from PBMCs. The chain couples TRBV5-1 to TRBJ2-3; TRBD1 matches at 9 bases. The CDR3 coding sequence is TGCGCCAGCAGCATAGGACAGGGGCCGGGCACAGATACGCAGTATTTT. As protein: CASSIGQGPGTDTQYF.